What follows are 26 T cell receptor beta chains derived from one specimen sequenced in a study of shared clonotypes between healthy human individuals. Libraries were prepared by immunoSEQ multiplex PCR; TCRdb keeps only in-frame clonotypes and omits some of them. Of around 2.1 million clones listed, approximately 94% are singletons. The source material was naive CD4+ T cells sorted from blood. Subset of the sample: CD45RA+ positively selected. These receptors all stem from a young man in good health.

CDR3 sequence reads: CASSLKELNSYEQYF. DNA of the CDR3: TGTGCCAGCAGCTTGAAGGAGCTAAACTCCTACGAGCAGTACTTC. The chain has TRBV5-4 and TRBJ2-7, with no clear D. The CDR3 has 15 residues. The V end lost 1 base, the J end lost 0 bases, and 11 bases lay between the germline ends. CDR1 and CDR2 (germline): SGHNT, YYREEE (reference sequence).

Turning to this clone: Its ends do not fully match the called genes, so a read error is possible. The identical CDR3 is also encoded by other nucleotide sequences in the sample. The chain has TRBV29-1 and TRBJ1-4, with no clear D. Germline values: CDR1 SQVTM, CDR2 ANQGSEA. The CDR3 sequence is 13 residues long. The CDR3 sequence is CSVEDGSNEKLFF. CDR3 in DNA: TGCAGTGTTGAAGACGGGTCAAATGAAAAACTGTTTTTT. The variable domain in full, with the rest retrieved from reference TRBV29-1 and TRBJ1-4, is SAVISQKPSRDICQRGTSLTIQCQVDSQVTMMFWYRQQPGQSLTLIATANQGSEATYESGFVIDKFPISRPNLTFSTLTVSNMSPEDSSIYLCSVEDGSNEKLFFGSGTQLSVL.

This chain connects TRBV6-1 to TRBJ1-2; no reliable D call. CDR3 length: 13 residues. V was cut by 3 bases and J by 2 bases, with 7 bases left in between. The germline V gene has CDR1 MNHNS and CDR2 SASEGT. The CDR3 spells CASSDRQNYGYTF. CDR3 bases: TGTGCCAGCAGTGATAGGCAGAACTATGGCTACACCTTC.

The chain uses TRBV9 and TRBJ1-1; D call uncertain. CDR3 size: 16 residues. Germline-derived CDR1 and CDR2 are SGDLS and YYNGEE. Deletions cut 3 bases from V and 0 bases from J, with 15 bases between. For the CDR3, the DNA is TGTGCCAGCAGCGACGGACTAAACCGCATGAACACTGAAGCTTTCTTT. This gives the protein CASSDGLNRMNTEAFF.

This CDR3 is CASGLGGPSYNEQFF. As DNA, the CDR3 is TGTGCTAGTGGTTTGGGGGGACCGTCCTACAATGAGCAGTTCTTC. This chain joins TRBV12-5 and TRBJ2-1, with D perhaps being TRBD1 or TRBD2 (5 bases each). Between the trimmed V and J ends, which lost 1 base and 1 base, there was a span of 8 bases. This CDR3 has 15 residues. Germline CDR1 and CDR2: LGHNT and FRNRAP.

This sequence joins TRBV30 and TRBJ2-1; D perhaps matches TRBD1 (6 bases). This CDR3 is 13 amino acids long. Trimming left V 5 bases short and J 7 bases short, with 15 bases between. The V gene's germline CDR1 is GTSNPN and CDR2 SVGIG (reference sequence). This chain's CDR3 is CAWSQEGGNEQFF. CDR3 DNA sequence: TGTGCCTGGTCCCAGGAAGGGGGAAATGAGCAGTTCTTC.

The V gene is TRBV10-3, the J gene TRBJ1-6; 10 positions match TRBD1. Germline V gene data show CDR1 as ENHRY and CDR2 as SYGVKD. This CDR3 has 13 residues. J was trimmed by 11 bases and V by 6 bases; bases with no gene match: 4. The CDR3 loop is CAIRGTGATPLHF. Here the CDR3 DNA reads TGTGCCATCAGGGGGACAGGGGCTACACCCCTCCACTTT.

This clone has only a few counts. Written as DNA, the CDR3 is TGTGCCAGCAGCTTAGCCAAAGGGGAGCTGTTTTTT. Translating it yields CASSLAKGELFF. The chain recombines TRBV7-2 with TRBJ2-2; the D is unclear. The CDR3 consists of 12 residues. V lost 0 bases and J lost 8, with 4 bases in between. Per germline, CDR1 SGHTA and CDR2 FQGNSA. Variable domain in full (rest from reference TRBV7-2 and TRBJ2-2): GAGVSQSPSNKVTEKGKDVELRCDPISGHTALYWYRQSLGQGLEFLIYFQGNSAPDKSGLPSDRFSAERTGGSVSTLTIQRTQQEDSAVYLCASSLAKGELFFGEGSRLTVL.

The rearrangement uses TRBV27 and TRBJ2-7, with 11 bases lining up with TRBD2. This CDR3 contains 17 residues. J gave up 4 bases and V 3 bases, and 11 bases lay outside the gene matches. Germline V gene lookup returns CDR1 MNHEY and CDR2 SMNVEV (reference sequence). The CDR3 here is CASSFSLGLAGVYEQYF. The CDR3 DNA reads as TGTGCCAGCAGTTTTTCCCTCGGACTAGCGGGTGTTTACGAGCAGTACTTC.

This clone was found once. The V gene is TRBV6-1, the J gene TRBJ2-7, with TRBD1 identical over 7 bases. Germline CDR1 is MNHNS and CDR2 is SASEGT. The CDR3 loop spans 15 amino acids. The J segment lost 1 base and the V segment lost 6 bases, leaving 9 bases of the junction unmatched. CDR3 in amino acids: CASRDRQGESYEQYF. For the CDR3, the DNA is TGTGCCAGCAGGGACCGACAGGGCGAATCCTACGAGCAGTACTTC.

The chain is built from TRBV6-1 and TRBJ1-6; D call uncertain. Germline CDR1 reads MNHNS; CDR2 reads SASEGT. Between the trimmed V and J ends, which lost 1 base and 8 bases, there was a span of 6 bases. The CDR3 consists of 13 residues. This CDR3 is CASSEGSYSPLHF. The CDR3 DNA reads as TGTGCCAGCAGTGAAGGTAGTTATTCACCCCTCCACTTT.

Of note for this clone: Other nucleotide sequences from this sample produce the same CDR3. The J gene is TRBJ2-5, the V gene TRBV7-2, with 8 bases aligning to TRBD2. CDR3 length: 15 amino acids. Germline trimming cut 0 bases from V and 5 bases from J; bases unmatched to any gene: 5. Germline V gene lookup returns CDR1 SGHTA and CDR2 FQGNSA. The CDR3 DNA follows: TGTGCCAGCAGCTTAGCCGGGAGGGGGAGGGAGACCCAGTACTTC. Its translation: CASSLAGRGRETQYF.

The chain combines TRBV25-1 with TRBJ2-3; TRBD1 aligns across 9 bases. Trimming cost V 4 bases and J 0 bases; bases outside gene matches: 8. The CDR3 spans 17 residues. Germline CDR1 MGHDK, CDR2 SYGVNS. CDR3 coding DNA: TGTGCCAGCAGTGCCGTCCCGGGACAGGGCAGCACAGATACGCAGTATTTT. Translation: CASSAVPGQGSTDTQYF.

This chain connects TRBV10-1 to TRBJ2-1; 8 bases fit TRBD1. The J segment lost 5 bases and the V segment lost 4 bases, leaving 7 bases of the junction unmatched. The CDR3 runs 15 residues. Germline CDR1 reads WNHNN; CDR2 reads SYGVQD (reference sequence). The CDR3 reads CASSGTGNIHNEQFF. CDR3 nucleotides: TGCGCCAGCAGTGGGACAGGGAATATACACAATGAGCAGTTCTTC.

The chain uses TRBV18 and TRBJ2-2; TRBD1 agrees at 9 bases. CDR3 length equals 17 residues. CDR1 and CDR2 from the germline V gene are KGHSH and LQKENI. Trimming at V came to 3 bases and at J to 5 bases, leaving 10 bases not matched to a gene. The CDR3 sequence is CASSPLPSTGGTGELFF. The DNA of the CDR3 is TGTGCCAGCTCACCCCTACCCTCGACAGGGGGAACCGGGGAGCTGTTTTTT.

The chain is built from TRBV7-2 and TRBJ2-5; D unresolved. With 2 bases removed from V and 0 bases from J, the gap between germline ends came to 13 bases. CDR3 length: 16 amino acids. Germline V gene lookup returns CDR1 SGHTA and CDR2 FQGNSA. The CDR3 reads CASSLTGRAHQETQYF. CDR3 nucleotide sequence: TGTGCCAGCAGCTTAACGGGCAGAGCCCACCAAGAGACCCAGTACTTC. The variable domain in full, with the rest retrieved from reference TRBV7-2 and TRBJ2-5, is GAGVSQSPSNKVTEKGKDVELRCDPISGHTALYWYRQSLGQGLEFLIYFQGNSAPDKSGLPSDRFSAERTGGSVSTLTIQRTQQEDSAVYLCASSLTGRAHQETQYFGPGTRLLVL.

The chain combines TRBV27 with TRBJ1-2; 8 bases map to TRBD1. This CDR3 has 19 amino acids. CDR1 MNHEY and CDR2 SMNVEV come from the germline V gene (reference sequence). The ends lost 5 bases at V and 1 base at J; junction bases unmatched: 18. The CDR3 coding sequence is TGTGCCAGCAGTCCCTCTCCCTTGCTCGTGACAGGGGATAACTATGGCTACACCTTC. Translating gives CASSPSPLLVTGDNYGYTF.

This chain links TRBV5-1 with TRBJ2-6; perhaps TRBD2 as D (5 bases). V lost 4 bases and J lost 0, with 17 bases in between. Germline CDR1 reads SGHRS; CDR2 reads YFSETQ. The CDR3 contains 18 residues. The CDR3 DNA reads TGCGCCAGCAGCCTTGATGGAGGACGGCCCTCTGGGGCCAACGTCCTGACTTTC. Translated, it gives CASSLDGGRPSGANVLTF.

As concerns this clone: Other nucleotide sequences from this sample produce the same CDR3. The rearrangement uses TRBV29-1 and TRBJ2-5, with D unresolved. V lost 5 bases and J 3 bases, leaving 4 bases between the germline ends. The germline V gene encodes CDR1 SQVTM and CDR2 ANQGSEA. This CDR3 is built from 10 residues. This CDR3 reads CSVSEETQYF. As DNA, the CDR3 is TGCAGCGTTTCAGAAGAGACCCAGTACTTC. Full variable domain (missing parts from reference TRBV29-1 and TRBJ2-5): SAVISQKPSRDICQRGTSLTIQCQVDSQVTMMFWYRQQPGQSLTLIATANQGSEATYESGFVIDKFPISRPNLTFSTLTVSNMSPEDSSIYLCSVSEETQYFGPGTRLLVL.

This clone was counted only a few times. J is TRBJ1-2 and V is TRBV2; no definite D call. The V end lost 3 bases, the J end lost 3 bases, and 8 bases lay between the germline ends. Germline V CDR1 and CDR2: SNHLY, FYNNEI. This CDR3 has 13 amino acids. The CDR3 loop is CASSEADYYGYTF. CDR3 nucleotides: TGTGCCAGCAGTGAGGCGGATTACTATGGCTACACCTTC.

This chain uses TRBV2 with TRBJ1-4; 8 positions agree with TRBD1. V was clipped by 6 bases and J by 7 bases; unmatched bases: 10. Germline CDR1 reads SNHLY; CDR2 reads FYNNEI. The CDR3 is 15 residues long. CDR3 nucleotides: TGTGCCAGCAGAGGACAGGGCCTTGCGGCTGAAAAACTGTTTTTT. Amino acids: CASRGQGLAAEKLFF.

The chain carries TRBV4-1 and TRBJ1-5, with 8 bases lining up with TRBD1. Per the germline V gene, CDR1 is MGHRA and CDR2 is YSYEKL. The CDR3 covers 17 residues. V trimming: 3 bases; J trimming: 6 bases; junction bases outside the gene matches: 13. The CDR3 region is CASSQNPTGVGVQPQHF. The CDR3 region has the DNA TGCGCCAGCAGCCAGAACCCGACAGGGGTGGGGGTTCAGCCCCAGCATTTT.

This chain connects TRBV28 to TRBJ2-1; D is undetermined. This CDR3 is 13 amino acids long. Germline CDR1 and CDR2: MDHEN and SYDVKM. V lost 3 bases to trimming and J lost 1 base, with 4 bases between them. This CDR3 is CASSFISYNEQFF. The CDR3 DNA reads TGTGCCAGCAGTTTCATATCCTACAATGAGCAGTTCTTC.

V usage is TRBV4-1 and J usage is TRBJ2-7, with 9 bases identical to TRBD2. This CDR3 has 16 residues. The junction had 4 bases not matched to a gene; V was cut back by 1 base and J by 0 bases. Germline V lookup: CDR1 MGHRA, CDR2 YSYEKL. The CDR3 DNA sequence: TGCGCCAGCAGCCAAGGACTAGCGGCCAGCTCCTACGAGCAGTACTTC. Protein: CASSQGLAASSYEQYF.

The rearrangement links TRBV6-5 to TRBJ2-7, with TRBD2 matching over 9 bases. With V trimmed by 6 bases and J by 4 bases, 10 bases remained unmatched. The CDR3 is 15 residues long. Germline lookup yields CDR1 MNHEY and CDR2 SVGAGI. The CDR3 sequence: CASSTSGTSSYEQYF. CDR3 bases: TGTGCCAGCAGCACCTCCGGGACTAGCAGTTACGAGCAGTACTTC.

CDR3 protein: CASSIGQLDTEAFF. The CDR3, as DNA: TGTGCCAGTAGTATCGGACAGTTGGACACTGAAGCTTTCTTT. V is TRBV19 and J is TRBJ1-1, with TRBD1 as a possible D gene (6 bases). The V gene's germline CDR1 is LNHDA and CDR2 SQIVND (reference sequence). Trimming took off 3 bases at V and 3 bases at J, with 11 bases between the two ends. The CDR3 is 14 residues long.